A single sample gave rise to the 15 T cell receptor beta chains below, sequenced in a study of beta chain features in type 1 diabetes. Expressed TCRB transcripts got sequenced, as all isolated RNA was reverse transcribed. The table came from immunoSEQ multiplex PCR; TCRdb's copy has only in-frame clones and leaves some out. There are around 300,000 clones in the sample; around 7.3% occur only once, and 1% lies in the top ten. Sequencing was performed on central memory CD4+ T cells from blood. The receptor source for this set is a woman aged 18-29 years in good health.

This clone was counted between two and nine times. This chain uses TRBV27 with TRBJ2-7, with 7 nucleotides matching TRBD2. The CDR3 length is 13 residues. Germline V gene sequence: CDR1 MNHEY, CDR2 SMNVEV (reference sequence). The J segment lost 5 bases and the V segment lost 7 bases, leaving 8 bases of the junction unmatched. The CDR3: CASKPGGWDEQYF. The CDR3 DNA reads TGTGCCAGCAAGCCGGGGGGTTGGGACGAGCAGTACTTC.

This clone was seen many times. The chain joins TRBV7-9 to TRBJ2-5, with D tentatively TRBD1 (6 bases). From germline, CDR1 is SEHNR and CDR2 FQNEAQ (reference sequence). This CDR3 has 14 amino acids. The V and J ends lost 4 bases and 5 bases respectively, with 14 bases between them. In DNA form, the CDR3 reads TGTGCCAGCAGCTCCCGGACAGCCGGGGAGACCCAGTACTTC. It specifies CASSSRTAGETQYF.

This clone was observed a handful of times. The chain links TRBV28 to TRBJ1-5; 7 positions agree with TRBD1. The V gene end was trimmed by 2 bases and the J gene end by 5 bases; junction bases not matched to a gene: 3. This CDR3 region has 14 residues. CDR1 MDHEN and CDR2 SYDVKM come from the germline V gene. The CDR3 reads CASSLIGGHQPQHF. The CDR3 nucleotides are TGTGCCAGCAGTTTAATAGGGGGCCATCAGCCCCAGCATTTT.

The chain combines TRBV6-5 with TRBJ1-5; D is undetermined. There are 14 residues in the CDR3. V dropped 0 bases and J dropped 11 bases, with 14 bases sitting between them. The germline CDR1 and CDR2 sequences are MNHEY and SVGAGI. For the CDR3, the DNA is TGTGCCAGCAGTTACTCGTTGTATGCGCAAGCCCAGCATTTT. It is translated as CASSYSLYAQAQHF.

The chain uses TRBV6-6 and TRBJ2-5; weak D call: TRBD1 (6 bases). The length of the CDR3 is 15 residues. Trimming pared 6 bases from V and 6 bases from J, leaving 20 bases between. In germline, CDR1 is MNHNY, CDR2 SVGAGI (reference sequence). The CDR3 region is CASSIHGSGEQTQYF. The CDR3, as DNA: TGTGCCAGCAGCATACATGGATCAGGGGAACAGACCCAGTACTTC.

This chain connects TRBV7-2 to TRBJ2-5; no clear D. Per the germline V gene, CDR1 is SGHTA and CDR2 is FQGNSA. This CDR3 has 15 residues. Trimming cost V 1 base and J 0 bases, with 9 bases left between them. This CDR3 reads CASSLVWAYQETQYF. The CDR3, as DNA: TGTGCCAGCAGCTTAGTGTGGGCATACCAAGAGACCCAGTACTTC.

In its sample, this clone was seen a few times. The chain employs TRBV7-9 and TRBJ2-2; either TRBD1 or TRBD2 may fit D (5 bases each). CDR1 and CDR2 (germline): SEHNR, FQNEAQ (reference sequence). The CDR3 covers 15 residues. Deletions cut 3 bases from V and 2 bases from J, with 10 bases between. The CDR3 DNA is TGTGCCAGCAGCTTCTTCGGGGCAAACACCGGGGAGCTGTTTTTT. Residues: CASSFFGANTGELFF.

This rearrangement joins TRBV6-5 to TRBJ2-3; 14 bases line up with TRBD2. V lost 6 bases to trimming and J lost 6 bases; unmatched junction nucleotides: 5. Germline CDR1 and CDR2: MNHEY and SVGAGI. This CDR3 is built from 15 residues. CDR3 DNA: TGTGCCAGCAGAATGGGACTAGCGGGGGTGGATACGCAGTATTTT. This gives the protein CASRMGLAGVDTQYF.

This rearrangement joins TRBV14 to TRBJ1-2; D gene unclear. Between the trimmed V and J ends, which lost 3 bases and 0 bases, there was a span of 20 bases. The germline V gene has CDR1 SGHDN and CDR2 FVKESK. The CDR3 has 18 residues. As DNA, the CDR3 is TGTGCCAGCAGCCATACCAATGGACTGTTATCAGCTAACTATGGCTACACCTTC. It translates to CASSHTNGLLSANYGYTF.

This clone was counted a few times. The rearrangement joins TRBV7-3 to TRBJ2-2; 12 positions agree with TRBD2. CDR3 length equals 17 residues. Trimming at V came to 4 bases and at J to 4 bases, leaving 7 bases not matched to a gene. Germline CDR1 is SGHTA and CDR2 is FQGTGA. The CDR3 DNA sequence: TGTGCCAGCAGCTCAAGTAAACTAGCGGGAGGCACCGGGGAGCTGTTTTTT. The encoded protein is CASSSSKLAGGTGELFF.

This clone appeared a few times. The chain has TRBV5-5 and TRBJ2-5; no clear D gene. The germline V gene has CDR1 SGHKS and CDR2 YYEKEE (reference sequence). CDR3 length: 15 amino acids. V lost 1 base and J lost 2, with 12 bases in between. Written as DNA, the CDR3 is TGTGCCAGCAGCTTGAATTCTGGTCGGCAAGAGACCCAGTACTTC. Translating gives CASSLNSGRQETQYF.

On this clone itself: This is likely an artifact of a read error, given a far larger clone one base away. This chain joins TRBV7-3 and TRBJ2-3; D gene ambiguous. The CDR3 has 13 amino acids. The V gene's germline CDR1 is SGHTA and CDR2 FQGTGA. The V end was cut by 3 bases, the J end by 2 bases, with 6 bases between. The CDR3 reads CASSFQVTDTQYF. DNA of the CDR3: TGTGCCAGCAGCTTCCAGGTCACAGATACGCAGTATTTT.

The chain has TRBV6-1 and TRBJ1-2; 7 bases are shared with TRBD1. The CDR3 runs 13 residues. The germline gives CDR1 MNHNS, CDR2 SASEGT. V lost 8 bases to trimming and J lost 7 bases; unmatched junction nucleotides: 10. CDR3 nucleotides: TGTGCCAGCTACAGACAGGGAGAAAGTGGCTACACCTTC. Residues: CASYRQGESGYTF.

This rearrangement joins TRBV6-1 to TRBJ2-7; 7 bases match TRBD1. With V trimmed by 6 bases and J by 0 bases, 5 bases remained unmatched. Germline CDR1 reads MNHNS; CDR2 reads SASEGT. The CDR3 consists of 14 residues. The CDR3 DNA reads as TGTGCCAGCAGGGCTGACAGGGTCTCCTACGAGCAGTACTTC. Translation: CASRADRVSYEQYF.

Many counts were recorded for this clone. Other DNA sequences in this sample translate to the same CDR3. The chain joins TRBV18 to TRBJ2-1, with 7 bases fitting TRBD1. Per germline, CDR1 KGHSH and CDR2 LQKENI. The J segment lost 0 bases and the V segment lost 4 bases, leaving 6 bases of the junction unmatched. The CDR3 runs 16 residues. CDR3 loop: CASSLYTGDSYNEQFF. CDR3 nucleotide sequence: TGTGCCAGCTCACTGTACACAGGGGACTCCTACAATGAGCAGTTCTTC.